Each of the 27 T cell receptor beta chains below was sequenced from the same sample in a study of cytomegalovirus exposure and HLA in healthy donors. It was with 60 Vbeta and 13 Jbeta primers that the PCR ran. Assay: immunoSEQ multiplex PCR; the TCRdb copy retains only in-frame clones and omits some. Of under 200,000 clones detected, roughly an eighth appear once; the ten largest clones hold approximately 8.4%. Sequences were obtained from PBMCs. Source of these receptors: a man aged 50-59 years in good health and CMV-seropositive.

This clone was recorded a few times. The chain combines TRBV5-1 with TRBJ2-1; 14 nucleotides match TRBD2. With V trimmed by 4 bases and J by 5 bases, 14 bases remained unmatched. This CDR3 is 19 amino acids long. Per the germline V gene, CDR1 is SGHRS and CDR2 is YFSETQ. The CDR3 nucleotides are TGCGCCAGCAGCCTAAGGACTAGCGGGGGGTCACTGCTGAACAATGAGCAGTTCTTC. Protein sequence: CASSLRTSGGSLLNNEQFF.

The CDR3 nucleotides are TGTGCCAGTAGTAAGGACAGGGTGCCCAGGATGGGTTCACCCCTCCACTTT. Its protein is CASSKDRVPRMGSPLHF. V usage is TRBV19 and J usage is TRBJ1-6; 8 bases align to TRBD1. From germline, CDR1 is LNHDA and CDR2 SQIVND (reference sequence). The junction had 14 bases not matched to a gene; V was cut back by 4 bases and J by 9 bases. This CDR3 contains 17 residues. The complete variable domain, with remaining parts taken from reference TRBV19 and TRBJ1-6, reads DGGITQSPKYLFRKEGQNVTLSCEQNLNHDAMYWYRQDPGQGLRLIYYSQIVNDFQKGDIAEGYSVSREKKESFPLTVTSAQKNPTAFYLCASSKDRVPRMGSPLHFGNGTRLTVT.

V is TRBV29-1 and J is TRBJ1-2; D gene uncertain. Germline lookup yields CDR1 SQVTM and CDR2 ANQGSEA. V was trimmed by 1 base and J by 8 bases, leaving 17 bases between them. The CDR3 is made up of 14 amino acids. CDR3 nucleotide sequence: TGCAGCGTTGAAGGATTGGGCAGCAAGTTGGGCTACACCTTC. Its protein product is CSVEGLGSKLGYTF. The full variable domain, in which reference TRBV29-1 and TRBJ1-2 provide the parts outside the CDR3, is SAVISQKPSRDICQRGTSLTIQCQVDSQVTMMFWYRQQPGQSLTLIATANQGSEATYESGFVIDKFPISRPNLTFSTLTVSNMSPEDSSIYLCSVEGLGSKLGYTFGSGTRLTVV.

The table lists this clone with a few counts. This sequence joins TRBV5-8 and TRBJ2-2; TRBD1 agrees at 7 bases. The CDR3 is made up of 14 amino acids. J lost 6 bases, V lost 2 bases, and 4 bases had no gene match. Germline-derived CDR1 and CDR2 are SGHTS and YDEGEE. For the CDR3, the DNA is TGTGCCAGCAGCTTCACAGGGGCCCCCGGGGAGCTGTTTTTT. It yields the protein CASSFTGAPGELFF. Based on the CDR3 plus reference TRBV5-8 and TRBJ2-2, the full variable domain is EAGVTQSPTHLIKTRGQQATLRCSPISGHTSVYWYQQALGLGLQFLLWYDEGEERNRGNFPPRFSGRQFPNYSSELNVNALELEDSALYLCASSFTGAPGELFFGEGSRLTVL.

This clone was detected a few times. This chain links TRBV11-2 with TRBJ2-5; D is possibly TRBD2 (6 bases). Germline loops: CDR1 SGHAT, CDR2 FQNNGV. V lost 0 bases and J lost 2, with 10 bases in between. The CDR3 sequence is 15 residues long. This CDR3 reads CASSLDRGTQETQYF. CDR3 coding DNA: TGTGCCAGCAGCTTAGATCGGGGGACTCAAGAGACCCAGTACTTC.

This chain joins TRBV6-5 and TRBJ1-3; the D is unclear. CDR1 is MNHEY and CDR2 is SVGAGI in the germline V gene. V lost 10 bases and J 0 bases, leaving 10 bases between the germline ends. The CDR3 spans 13 residues. In nucleotides, the CDR3 is TGTGCCACCTCAGGAGGCTCTGGAAACACCATATATTTT. Its translation is CATSGGSGNTIYF.

The chain is built from TRBV4-2 and TRBJ1-3; 7 nucleotides line up with TRBD1. The germline V gene encodes CDR1 LGHNA and CDR2 YNFKEQ. CDR3 length equals 14 residues. V was clipped by 4 bases and J by 2 bases; unmatched bases: 2. Written as DNA, the CDR3 is TGTGCCAGCAGCCCAGGGACAGCTGGAAACACCATATATTTT. Its protein is CASSPGTAGNTIYF.

J is TRBJ1-4 and V is TRBV29-1; D ambiguous. This CDR3 comprises 14 residues. Trimming took off 4 bases at V and 6 bases at J, with 15 bases between the two ends. The germline CDR1 and CDR2 sequences are SQVTM and ANQGSEA. The DNA of the CDR3 is TGCAGCGTTGGGTCCCAGGACTGGGATGAAAAACTGTTTTTT. Translating gives CSVGSQDWDEKLFF.

This clone was seen more than once but under ten times. J is TRBJ2-3 and V is TRBV7-6, with 10 bases aligning to TRBD2. The CDR3 runs to 16 residues. Trimming cost V 1 base and J 2 bases; bases outside gene matches: 3. In germline, CDR1 is SGHVS, CDR2 FNYEAQ. CDR3 amino acids: CASSLGAGGATDTQYF. CDR3 coding DNA: TGTGCCAGCAGCTTAGGAGCGGGGGGGGCCACAGATACGCAGTATTTT. Combining the CDR3 with reference TRBV7-6 and TRBJ2-3 gives the whole variable domain GAGVSQSPRYKVTKRGQDVALRCDPISGHVSLYWYRQALGQGPEFLTYFNYEAQQDKSGLPNDRFSAERPEGSISTLTIQRTEQRDSAMYRCASSLGAGGATDTQYFGPGTRLTVL.

This chain uses TRBV30 with TRBJ1-4; D remains ambiguous. The CDR3 has 12 amino acids. V was trimmed by 3 bases and J by 7 bases, leaving 9 bases between them. From germline, CDR1 is GTSNPN and CDR2 SVGIG (reference sequence). In DNA, the CDR3 is TGTGCCTGGAGGGGAGGGAGTGAAAAACTGTTTTTT. Its translation: CAWRGGSEKLFF.

The V and J genes are TRBV5-6 and TRBJ1-2; 11 bases line up with TRBD1. Per germline, CDR1 SGHDT and CDR2 YYEEEE. This CDR3 region has 14 residues. The junction had 5 bases not matched to a gene; V was cut back by 7 bases and J by 3 bases. CDR3 nucleotide sequence: TGTGCCAGCTCAAGGGGACAGGGGGACTATGGCTACACCTTC. Encoded protein: CASSRGQGDYGYTF.

The chain couples TRBV9 to TRBJ2-1; the match to TRBD2 covers 11 bases. The ends lost 0 bases at V and 4 bases at J; junction bases unmatched: 0. This CDR3 has 15 amino acids. Germline loops: CDR1 SGDLS, CDR2 YYNGEE. The DNA of the CDR3 is TGTGCCAGCAGCGTAGTAGCGGGGGGGTACAATGAGCAGTTCTTC. Its protein product is CASSVVAGGYNEQFF.

The chain employs TRBV7-8 and TRBJ1-6; TRBD1 agrees at 11 bases. The junction had 4 bases not matched to a gene; V was cut back by 5 bases and J by 7 bases. The CDR3 spans 15 residues. Germline V gene sequence: CDR1 SGHVS, CDR2 FQNEAQ. CDR3 in DNA: TGTGCCAGCAGCCTGTGGACAGGGGGCAATTCACCCCTCCACTTT. It yields the protein CASSLWTGGNSPLHF.

This clone was seen more than once but under ten times. The CDR3 nucleotides are TGTGCCAGCAGCTTAGCGGCGGGGGGATGGAATGAGCAGTTCTTC. Its protein product is CASSLAAGGWNEQFF. The chain joins TRBV11-3 to TRBJ2-1, with TRBD2 matching 8 bases. The germline gives CDR1 SGHNT, CDR2 YENEEA. The CDR3 extends over 15 amino acids. J gave up 7 bases and V 1 base, and 6 bases lay outside the gene matches.

This clone was found a few times. The chain couples TRBV18 to TRBJ2-3; the D gene is possibly TRBD2 (5 bases). This CDR3 is 15 amino acids long. The germline V and J ends were trimmed by 6 bases and 1 base, with 14 bases remaining between them. Germline V gives CDR1 KGHSH, CDR2 LQKENI. CDR3 amino acids: CASSLDAGGTDTQYF. CDR3 coding DNA: TGTGCCAGCTCCCTCGATGCGGGCGGCACAGATACGCAGTATTTT.

This clone was detected a few times. Here the CDR3 reads CASSTQGADYGYTF. The DNA for the CDR3 is TGTGCCAGCAGTACACAGGGGGCGGACTATGGCTACACCTTC. The genes are TRBV6-1 and TRBJ1-2; 9 bases agree with TRBD1. V lost 5 bases, J lost 3 bases, and 4 bases stayed unmatched. Germline V lookup: CDR1 MNHNS, CDR2 SASEGT. This CDR3 comprises 14 residues.

Here the CDR3 reads CASSLQDSYEQYF. The CDR3 nucleotides are TGTGCCAGCAGCTTGCAGGACTCCTACGAGCAGTACTTC. V gene TRBV7-6 combines with J gene TRBJ2-7; D is unclear. The V and J ends lost 3 bases and 0 bases respectively, with 6 bases between them. The CDR3 has 13 amino acids. The germline V gene has CDR1 SGHVS and CDR2 FNYEAQ.

In this sample, this clone turned up a few times. The chain is built from TRBV7-2 and TRBJ1-1; no reliable D call. V lost 2 bases and J lost 4, with 20 bases in between. The CDR3 runs 17 residues. CDR1 is SGHTA, CDR2 FQGNSA, per germline. The CDR3 coding sequence is TGTGCCAGCAGCTTATTCTTATCTCTGGGCTTGGGCACTGAAGCTTTCTTT. It translates to CASSLFLSLGLGTEAFF.

Concerning this clone: Other DNA sequences from this sample encode an identical CDR3 as well. V gene TRBV7-9 combines with J gene TRBJ2-3; 8 bases map to TRBD1. V lost 3 bases and J lost 1; bases outside the gene matches: 3. The CDR3 totals 15 residues. The germline V gene encodes CDR1 SEHNR and CDR2 FQNEAQ (reference sequence). This CDR3 reads CASSLTGVGTDTQYF. The CDR3 coding sequence is TGTGCCAGCAGCTTGACAGGGGTAGGCACAGATACGCAGTATTTT. Variable domain in full (rest from reference TRBV7-9 and TRBJ2-3): DTGVSQNPRHKITKRGQNVTFRCDPISEHNRLYWYRQTLGQGPEFLTYFQNEAQLEKSRLLSDRFSAERPKGSFSTLEIQRTEQGDSAMYLCASSLTGVGTDTQYFGPGTRLTVL.

The chain recombines TRBV19 with TRBJ2-4, with D perhaps matching TRBD2 (6 bases). Germline V gene data show CDR1 as LNHDA and CDR2 as SQIVND (reference sequence). This CDR3 spans 16 amino acids. V gave up 0 bases and J gave up 3 bases, with 12 bases separating them. The CDR3 sequence: CASSIEAGRGKNIQYF. Here the CDR3 DNA reads TGTGCCAGTAGTATAGAGGCCGGGCGGGGCAAAAACATTCAGTACTTC.

This clone has just a few counts. This same CDR3 is encoded by further DNA sequences in the sample. The chain uses TRBV9 and TRBJ1-1; D is unclear. The germline gives CDR1 SGDLS, CDR2 YYNGEE. Trimming removed 0 bases from V and 3 bases from J, with 6 bases in between. The CDR3 loop spans 13 amino acids. CDR3 amino acids: CASSVGQDTEAFF. The CDR3 coding sequence is TGTGCCAGCAGCGTAGGACAAGACACTGAAGCTTTCTTT.

This clone was recorded a few times. The CDR3 coding sequence is TGTGCCAGCAGCCAAGATCAAGGGAGCTACACTGAAGCTTTCTTT. The encoded protein is CASSQDQGSYTEAFF. J is TRBJ1-1 and V is TRBV14; D unclear. Germline CDR1 is SGHDN and CDR2 is FVKESK. The ends were cut back, 0 bases at V and 3 bases at J, with 11 bases in the middle. CDR3 size: 15 residues.

The rearrangement joins TRBV19 to TRBJ2-6, with D perhaps matching TRBD2 (6 bases). V lost 6 bases to trimming and J lost 4 bases, with 19 bases between them. The length of the CDR3 is 17 residues. Germline loops: CDR1 LNHDA, CDR2 SQIVND (reference sequence). The CDR3 nucleotides are TGTGCCAGTAGACCAGGGACTGTGGGGCCCGGGGCCAACGTCCTGACTTTC. This gives the protein CASRPGTVGPGANVLTF.

The sample holds a few counts of this clone. The CDR3 loop reads CAIQDREDNGYTF. CDR3 sequence (DNA): TGTGCCATACAGGACAGGGAAGATAATGGCTACACCTTC. The chain has TRBV10-3 and TRBJ1-2; 8 bases line up with TRBD1. The CDR3 extends over 13 amino acids. The V gene's germline CDR1 is ENHRY and CDR2 SYGVKD. The V segment lost 9 bases and the J segment 6 bases; nucleotides outside the gene matches: 9.

The table lists this clone with a few counts. The rearrangement joins TRBV4-1 to TRBJ2-1, with 11 bases matching TRBD2. CDR3 length equals 15 residues. CDR1 MGHRA and CDR2 YSYEKL come from the germline V gene. With 4 bases clipped from V and 6 bases from J, the junction kept 5 bases outside the gene matches. CDR3 loop: CASSRSGGAFNEQFF. The CDR3 nucleotides read TGCGCCAGCAGCCGTAGCGGGGGGGCCTTCAATGAGCAGTTCTTC.

The V call is TRBV7-2, the J call TRBJ1-3; D is unclear. The CDR3 totals 16 residues. Germline V gives CDR1 SGHTA, CDR2 FQGNSA. Trimming left V 4 bases short and J 0 bases short, with 13 bases between. The CDR3 sequence is CASSSRRPRSGNTIYF. The CDR3 nucleotides are TGTGCCAGCAGCTCCAGGCGACCCCGCTCTGGAAACACCATATATTTT. Supplemented by reference TRBV7-2 and TRBJ1-3, the full variable domain reads GAGVSQSPSNKVTEKGKDVELRCDPISGHTALYWYRQSLGQGLEFLIYFQGNSAPDKSGLPSDRFSAERTGGSVSTLTIQRTQQEDSAVYLCASSSRRPRSGNTIYFGEGSWLTVV.

This chain connects TRBV7-2 to TRBJ1-1; D remains unclear. This CDR3 has 16 residues. Trimming took off 3 bases at V and 1 base at J, with 15 bases between the two ends. The germline CDR1 and CDR2 sequences are SGHTA and FQGNSA. Here the CDR3 reads CASSFAVSPGNTEAFF. The CDR3, as DNA: TGTGCCAGCAGCTTCGCTGTTTCCCCAGGGAACACTGAAGCTTTCTTT.